The rows below give T cell receptor beta chains drawn from one sample of a study of blood T cell repertoires in COVID-19. TCRdb's copy holds only in-frame clones and misses some; the assay was immunoSEQ multiplex PCR. The repertoire holds about 150,000 clones, with around 81% as singletons. The source material was peripheral blood. The origin of the receptors is a woman between 50 and 59 years old with acute or convalescent COVID-19. Both conserved end residues are part of each CDR3. Fields, in order: D gene, clone size, V gene, J gene, CDR3 length, CDR3 protein, CDR3 DNA. The D gene is left open where the match is weak. Not every row has a clone size; where given, it reads once, few, many or a size class.

D gene: .; clone size: .; V gene: TRBV3-1/TRBV3-2; J gene: TRBJ2-3; CDR3 length: 13; CDR3 protein: CASSQGGTDTQYF; CDR3 DNA: TGTGCCAGCAGCCAAGGAGGTACAGATACGCAGTATTTT
D gene: TRBD2; clone size: many; V gene: TRBV19; J gene: TRBJ2-7; CDR3 length: 17; CDR3 protein: CASSIEATSGVSYEQYF; CDR3 DNA: TGTGCCAGTAGTATAGAGGCGACTAGCGGGGTCTCCTACGAGCAGTACTTC
D gene: TRBD1; clone size: .; V gene: TRBV5-1; J gene: TRBJ1-2; CDR3 length: 15; CDR3 protein: CASTPGQASFYGYTF; CDR3 DNA: TGCGCCAGCACCCCGGGACAGGCAAGTTTCTATGGCTACACCTTC
D gene: .; clone size: .; V gene: TRBV10-3; J gene: TRBJ1-5; CDR3 length: 12; CDR3 protein: CAISESYQPQHF; CDR3 DNA: TGTGCCATCAGTGAGTCCTATCAGCCCCAGCATTTT
D gene: .; clone size: .; V gene: TRBV7-2; J gene: TRBJ1-6; CDR3 length: 16; CDR3 protein: CASSPLGRGTYSPLHF; CDR3 DNA: TGTGCCAGCAGCCCTTTGGGGCGAGGAACCTATTCACCCCTCCACTTT
D gene: .; clone size: .; V gene: TRBV5-3; J gene: TRBJ1-5; CDR3 length: 13; CDR3 protein: CARSSPQGQPQHF; CDR3 DNA: TGTGCCAGAAGCTCCCCACAGGGTCAGCCCCAGCATTTT
D gene: .; clone size: .; V gene: TRBV19; J gene: TRBJ1-1; CDR3 length: 13; CDR3 protein: CASSDRLNTEAFF; CDR3 DNA: TGTGCCAGTAGTGATCGGTTGAACACTGAAGCTTTCTTT
D gene: .; clone size: .; V gene: TRBV4-1; J gene: TRBJ2-1; CDR3 length: 17; CDR3 protein: CASSQDLGGLYYNEQFF; CDR3 DNA: TGCGCCAGCAGCCAAGATTTGGGGGGGCTATACTACAATGAGCAGTTCTTC
D gene: .; clone size: once; V gene: TRBV12-3/TRBV12-4; J gene: TRBJ2-3; CDR3 length: 13; CDR3 protein: CASSLTGDGTQYF; CDR3 DNA: TGTGCCAGCAGCCTGACCGGGGATGGTACGCAGTATTTT
D gene: .; clone size: .; V gene: TRBV5-1; J gene: TRBJ2-1; CDR3 length: 12; CDR3 protein: CASSLPMNEQFF; CDR3 DNA: TGCGCCAGCAGCTTGCCCATGAATGAGCAGTTCTTC
D gene: .; clone size: .; V gene: TRBV19; J gene: TRBJ2-2; CDR3 length: 16; CDR3 protein: CASSMVGPANTGELFF; CDR3 DNA: TGTGCCAGTAGTATGGTTGGCCCCGCGAACACCGGGGAGCTGTTTTTT
D gene: .; clone size: .; V gene: TRBV7-2; J gene: TRBJ1-1; CDR3 length: 13; CDR3 protein: CASRSAGNTEAFF; CDR3 DNA: TGTGCCAGCAGGTCGGCGGGGAACACTGAAGCTTTCTTT
D gene: .; clone size: many; V gene: TRBV12-3/TRBV12-4; J gene: TRBJ2-7; CDR3 length: 12; CDR3 protein: CASSLVRAEQYF; CDR3 DNA: TGTGCCAGCAGTTTAGTCAGGGCCGAGCAGTACTTC
D gene: TRBD1; clone size: .; V gene: TRBV30; J gene: TRBJ1-5; CDR3 length: 15; CDR3 protein: CAWSLRDSNYQPQHF; CDR3 DNA: TGTGCCTGGAGCCTCCGGGACAGCAATTATCAGCCCCAGCATTTT
D gene: TRBD2; clone size: once; V gene: TRBV7-9; J gene: TRBJ2-3; CDR3 length: 16; CDR3 protein: CASSLARGGPTDTQYF; CDR3 DNA: TGTGCCAGCAGCTTAGCGCGCGGGGGTCCCACAGATACGCAGTATTTT
D gene: TRBD1; clone size: .; V gene: TRBV30; J gene: TRBJ1-6; CDR3 length: 15; CDR3 protein: CAWSPRTGGSSPLHF; CDR3 DNA: TGTGCCTGGAGTCCAAGGACAGGGGGCAGTTCACCCCTCCACTTT
D gene: .; clone size: .; V gene: TRBV3-1/TRBV3-2; J gene: TRBJ2-7; CDR3 length: 14; CDR3 protein: CASSQFSGSYEQYF; CDR3 DNA: TGTGCCAGCAGCCAATTCTCAGGCTCCTACGAGCAGTACTTC
D gene: TRBD1; clone size: .; V gene: TRBV5-8; J gene: TRBJ1-5; CDR3 length: 16; CDR3 protein: CASSTPTGVANQPQHF; CDR3 DNA: TGTGCCAGCAGCACCCCGACAGGGGTTGCCAATCAGCCCCAGCATTTT
D gene: TRBD1; clone size: .; V gene: TRBV6-6; J gene: TRBJ2-1; CDR3 length: 13; CDR3 protein: CASSTQGEDEQFF; CDR3 DNA: TGTGCCAGCAGCACACAGGGGGAGGATGAGCAGTTCTTC
D gene: TRBD1; clone size: .; V gene: TRBV18; J gene: TRBJ1-2; CDR3 length: 15; CDR3 protein: CASSHSEVQGYGYTF; CDR3 DNA: TGTGCCAGCTCCCACTCAGAGGTACAGGGGTATGGCTACACCTTC
D gene: .; clone size: .; V gene: TRBV28; J gene: TRBJ1-4; CDR3 length: 11; CDR3 protein: CASNVPGKLFF; CDR3 DNA: TGTGCCAGCAACGTCCCGGGAAAACTGTTTTTT
D gene: .; clone size: .; V gene: TRBV6-5; J gene: TRBJ1-2; CDR3 length: 13; CDR3 protein: CASSTDINYGYTF; CDR3 DNA: TGTGCCAGCAGTACGGACATTAACTATGGCTACACCTTC
D gene: TRBD2; clone size: .; V gene: TRBV6-2/TRBV6-3; J gene: TRBJ2-1; CDR3 length: 15; CDR3 protein: CASSPLGSGVGEQFF; CDR3 DNA: TGTGCCAGCAGTCCCCTCGGTAGCGGGGTCGGTGAGCAGTTCTTC
D gene: TRBD1; clone size: .; V gene: TRBV3-1/TRBV3-2; J gene: TRBJ1-6; CDR3 length: 14; CDR3 protein: CASSQDRGNSPLHF; CDR3 DNA: TGTGCCAGCAGCCAGGACAGGGGGAATTCACCCCTCCACTTT